Below, one T cell receptor (beta chain) is given with its context. The V gene lost 6 bases and the J gene lost 7 bases, with 16 bases spanning the gap. CDR3 length equals 14 residues. Germline values: CDR1 SNHLY, CDR2 FYNNEI. The data stem from a study of OX40 agonist ivuxolimab in advanced cancers. On the study more broadly: Of the participants, around 43% had some prior anti-PD-1, anti-PD-L1 or anti-CTLA-4 therapy, which was allowed.

Enrollment shut out patients with autoimmune disease history or systemic immunosuppression. Produced via immunoSEQ multiplex PCR; TCRdb's table is partial and in-frame only. The repertoire has about 71,000 clones, 94% of them found once; the top ten carry more than 15%. The chain links TRBV2 to TRBJ2-1; D possibly corresponds to TRBD2 (6 bases). The origin of this receptor is an adult with an advanced solid tumor such as melanoma, head and neck, liver or kidney cancer. The sequencing here drew on CD4+ or CD8+ T cells sorted from blood, taken in a trial of the OX40 agonist ivuxolimab. The DNA of the CDR3 is TGTGCCAGCAGCTCGGGACTCCTCCGAAATGAGCAGTTCTTC. It translates to CASSSGLLRNEQFF.